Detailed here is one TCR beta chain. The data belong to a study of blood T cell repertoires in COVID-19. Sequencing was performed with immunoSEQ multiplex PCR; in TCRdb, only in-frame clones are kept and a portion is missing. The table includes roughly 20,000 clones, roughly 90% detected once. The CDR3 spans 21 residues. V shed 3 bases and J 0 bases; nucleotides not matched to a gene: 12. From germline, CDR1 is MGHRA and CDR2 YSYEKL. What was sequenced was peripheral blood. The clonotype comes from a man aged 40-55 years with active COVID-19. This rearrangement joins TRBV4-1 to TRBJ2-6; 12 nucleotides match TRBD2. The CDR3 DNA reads TGCGCCAGCAGCCATCCTTTATCCACTAGCGGGGGGAACTCTGGGGCCAACGTCCTGACTTTC. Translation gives CASSHPLSTSGGNSGANVLTF.